The rows below give T cell receptor beta chains drawn from one sample of a study of cytomegalovirus exposure and HLA in healthy donors. Profiling relied on immunoSEQ multiplex PCR, and the TCRdb table lists in-frame clones only, not all of them. There are about 130,000 clones in the sample; roughly nine tenths occur only once, and over 9% lies in the top ten. The sample comprised PBMCs. All receptors derive from a woman under 30 in good health and CMV-seropositive. The CDR3 runs from the conserved cysteine through the conserved F or W.

J gene: TRBJ2-5; V gene: TRBV7-9; CDR3 protein: CASSHLRETQYF
J gene: TRBJ2-7; V gene: TRBV6-5; CDR3 protein: CASSYRGFYEQYF
J gene: TRBJ2-3; V gene: TRBV29-1; CDR3 protein: CSVEESQGTDTQYF
J gene: TRBJ1-5; V gene: TRBV5-6; CDR3 protein: CASSQGRSDRQPQHF
J gene: TRBJ2-5; V gene: TRBV5-1; CDR3 protein: CASRVWGRLNQETQYF
J gene: TRBJ2-2; V gene: TRBV6-5; CDR3 protein: CASRLAGFTGELFF
J gene: TRBJ1-4; V gene: TRBV30; CDR3 protein: CAWSPTWAGEKLFF
J gene: TRBJ2-1; V gene: TRBV19; CDR3 protein: CASMLGLEQFF
J gene: TRBJ1-6; V gene: TRBV15; CDR3 protein: CATSRERHYEPLHF
J gene: TRBJ1-5; V gene: TRBV6-1; CDR3 protein: CASSSRGKEQPQHF
J gene: TRBJ2-5; V gene: TRBV4-3; CDR3 protein: CASSHTYAEQETQYF
J gene: TRBJ2-3; V gene: TRBV27; CDR3 protein: CASSFRGPPDTQYF
J gene: TRBJ1-2; V gene: TRBV5-5; CDR3 protein: CASSSTGVEDYGYTF
J gene: TRBJ2-7; V gene: TRBV4-3; CDR3 protein: CASSHTRQGALHEQYF
J gene: TRBJ1-5; V gene: TRBV29-1; CDR3 protein: CSVLTGTGGPYQPQHF
J gene: TRBJ1-1; V gene: TRBV6-5; CDR3 protein: CASSYSQGAEAFF
J gene: TRBJ1-6; V gene: TRBV9; CDR3 protein: CASSVGAQSSYNSPLHF
J gene: TRBJ2-7; V gene: TRBV6-4; CDR3 protein: CASSPTSGSYEQYF
J gene: TRBJ2-7; V gene: TRBV5-1; CDR3 protein: CASKEGPLYEQYF
J gene: TRBJ1-1; V gene: TRBV6-5; CDR3 protein: CASSRRWGEAFF
J gene: TRBJ1-1; V gene: TRBV2; CDR3 protein: CASSDRAYTEAFF
J gene: TRBJ2-5; V gene: TRBV7-7; CDR3 protein: CASSTGDRGTQYF
J gene: TRBJ2-7; V gene: TRBV28; CDR3 protein: CASSYRGPSSYEQYF
J gene: TRBJ2-7; V gene: TRBV15; CDR3 protein: CATSRDRGFNEQYF
J gene: TRBJ2-7; V gene: TRBV27; CDR3 protein: CASSTLTSGTGPQQYF
J gene: TRBJ1-4; V gene: TRBV5-1; CDR3 protein: CASSLGPGDNEKLFF
J gene: TRBJ1-5; V gene: TRBV9; CDR3 protein: CASSVGQGGQPQHF
J gene: TRBJ2-3; V gene: TRBV28; CDR3 protein: CASRPGGRSDTQYF
J gene: TRBJ1-1; V gene: TRBV6-5; CDR3 protein: CASRIGGVDTEAFF
J gene: TRBJ2-5; V gene: TRBV5-4; CDR3 protein: CASSPRDREETQYF
J gene: TRBJ2-3; V gene: TRBV6-4; CDR3 protein: CASSAEGAADTQYF
J gene: TRBJ2-7; V gene: TRBV6-5; CDR3 protein: CASKAGMGSYEQYF
J gene: TRBJ1-4; V gene: TRBV2; CDR3 protein: CASVLSPSKPANEKLFF
J gene: TRBJ1-2; V gene: TRBV7-9; CDR3 protein: CASSHTKGVANYGYTF
J gene: TRBJ2-5; V gene: TRBV27; CDR3 protein: CASSLATGQETQYF
J gene: TRBJ2-3; V gene: TRBV9; CDR3 protein: CASSVGNGGAEGDTQYF
J gene: TRBJ2-7; V gene: TRBV5-4; CDR3 protein: CASSTGASGEQYF
J gene: TRBJ1-4; V gene: TRBV7-7; CDR3 protein: CASSSGTGTNEKLFF
J gene: TRBJ1-2; V gene: TRBV7-2; CDR3 protein: CASSPPGDYGYTF
J gene: TRBJ1-3; V gene: TRBV30; CDR3 protein: CAWTLSSGNTIYF
J gene: TRBJ2-3; V gene: TRBV7-9; CDR3 protein: CASRPQRGAPDTQYF
J gene: TRBJ2-3; V gene: TRBV14; CDR3 protein: CASSQDTSGPFTDTQYF
J gene: TRBJ1-5; V gene: TRBV2; CDR3 protein: CASSNGVNQPQHF
J gene: TRBJ2-2; V gene: TRBV9; CDR3 protein: CASTRAGAGELFF
J gene: TRBJ1-6; V gene: TRBV19; CDR3 protein: CASSIGPGGGSPLHF
J gene: TRBJ1-1; V gene: TRBV6-5; CDR3 protein: CASSYSGGGNTEAFF
J gene: TRBJ2-1; V gene: TRBV4-3; CDR3 protein: CASSQERGSGGIYNEQFF
J gene: TRBJ1-5; V gene: TRBV19; CDR3 protein: CASSIIYQPQHF
J gene: TRBJ2-2; V gene: TRBV5-8; CDR3 protein: CASSPRTGDPTNTGELFF
J gene: TRBJ2-1; V gene: TRBV4-3; CDR3 protein: CASSQDKGPSAYNEQFF
J gene: TRBJ2-5; V gene: TRBV4-1; CDR3 protein: CASSQGGLIELETQYF
J gene: TRBJ1-1; V gene: TRBV7-9; CDR3 protein: CASSPDRGEAFF
J gene: TRBJ1-5; V gene: TRBV7-8; CDR3 protein: CASSTTGNSNQPQHF
J gene: TRBJ2-6; V gene: TRBV30; CDR3 protein: CAWMTAGANVLTF
J gene: TRBJ1-4; V gene: TRBV6-6; CDR3 protein: CASTQGGAVEKLFF